This T cell receptor (beta chain) came from a study of cytomegalovirus exposure and HLA in healthy donors listed by TCRdb under 2017. Looking at the study overall: In an earlier analysis of approximately 640 of the donors, 276 Gb of sequence data and 117 million unique TCR beta sequences from about 190 million T cells were reported. Across approximately 400 genotyped donors of the cohort, an average of about 200,000 unique TCR beta nucleotide sequences per donor were sequenced, and roughly a sixth of those sequences were non-productive. In the later analysis, no new phenotypic data were used to find candidate immune exposures; instead, reliance was placed on TCR beta sequences and their occurrence across donors. Roughly five DR-DQ haplotypes were treated as single units for association and clustering because of strong linkage in the cohort. Donor age, sex, ethnicity and CMV serostatus were collected together with the repertoire data. A later analysis re-examined previously published TCR beta repertoires from about 700 donors and added high-resolution HLA genotyping to investigate patterns of TCR occurrence. Typing coverage varied by locus: about 629-630 donors for A, B, C, DRB1 and DQB1; around 560 for DQA1; around 570 for DPA1; some 470 for DPB1. In addition to the first cohort of 666 subjects, a separate validation cohort of around 110 different subjects was used. The study was designed to test whether signatures of past pathogen exposure could be identified by cataloging public T cell receptors. The study combined high-throughput TCR immunosequencing, statistical association of individual TCRs with disease status, and machine learning to predict cytomegalovirus infection status. Using immunosequencing, the study profiled T cell repertoires from fewer than 850 subjects and related those repertoires to cytomegalovirus serostatus. In a later genetic analysis, genome-wide SNP genotypes for about 55% of the roughly 700 donors were used, and that subset was treated as a discovery cohort. Both class I and class II loci were covered by HLA typing, at four-digit resolution. Of the 300 to 500 genotyped donors, 70% to 90% were placed in the genetic ancestry cluster associated with self-reported Caucasian donors. Every repertoire in the discovery cohort had been generated on one and the same sequencing platform. An early release that covered more than 550 HLA-typed donors contained about 290 gigabases of sequencing data and around 80 million unique TCR sequences. To decide whether each TCR beta V gene segment behaved as functional or pseudogenic, an earlier analysis of several hundred of the donors relied on high-throughput TCR beta sequencing.

The library was obtained by the immunoSEQ multiplex PCR assay. For the multiplex PCR, a mixture combining 60 forward primers for TCR Vbeta segments and 13 reverse primers for TCR Jbeta segments was used. The CDR3 region of rearranged TCR beta genes was amplified from genomic DNA by a multiplex PCR assay. Amplified TCR beta libraries were sequenced as 87-base-pair reads on the Illumina HiSeq System. The paper's processing steps were these. A later analysis counted about 80 million unique TCR beta chains across the 666 repertoires, and 9 million to 14 million of these chains were shared by at least two donors. Raw reads were error-corrected and collapsed into unique sequences with a nearest-neighbor algorithm that merged closely related sequences to remove PCR and sequencing errors. V, D and J gene segments were assigned by aligning CDR3 sequences to IMGT reference sequences. For a sequence to be retained, a match of at least six nucleotides to both a V gene segment and a J gene segment was required. Rearrangements were classified as productive when the CDR3 lacked stop codons and remained in frame with V and J, and all other rearrangements were classified as non-productive. CDR3 was defined according to IMGT convention as the region running from the second conserved V-encoded cysteine to the conserved J-encoded phenylalanine. The earlier analysis of fewer than 700 of the donors excluded sequences that lacked an unambiguous match to a single V gene segment. An earlier analysis of several hundred of the donors classified V segments as functional when productive rearrangements were above 56.7% and as segregating when the standard deviation between donors was above 5%. To diagnose cytomegalovirus status from the catalog of TCR beta chain sequences, a statistical classification framework was built. A later analysis assigned V and J genes by comparing TCR nucleotide sequences with IMGT/GENE-DB human TR gene sequences. A later analysis assigned CDR3 sequences and most-parsimonious VDJ recombination scenarios with the TCRdist pipeline. In a later analysis, every TCR beta chain was defined by the combination of its CDR3 amino acid sequence and its V-gene family, and reads without a unique V-gene family were dropped. As a way to deal with suspected cross-contamination and a sequencing artifact, a later analysis dropped more than 500 nucleotide sequences that were highly shared and had low generation probability. In a later analysis, a clonal expansion index was calculated for each public chain from normalized within-repertoire ranks of inferred template counts. Generation probabilities in a later analysis came from a VDJ recombination model fitted to out-of-frame rearrangements, and those results were checked against IGoR. Hypergeometric tests were used in a later analysis to score TCR-TCR, TCR-HLA and TCR-CMV co-occurrence, with a repertoire-size bias correction applied to the TCR pairs. False discovery rates were estimated in a later analysis by permuting HLA or CMV assignments 20 times. In a later analysis, co-occurring TCRs were grouped using DBSCAN, and TCRdist sequence similarity was added for clustering within HLA-allele-positive subsets. Repertoires with fewer than 30,000 or more than 120,000 public chains were left out of co-occurrence clustering, as were five repertoires with anomalous nucleotide sharing. What TCRdb holds here is the immuneACCESS table cut down to in-frame rearrangements. Part of the clones is not present; checked against another copy, under half of the missing clones reflect an unresolved V gene, and the others are unexplained. V and J calls and clone size are those listed in that table; D and trimming were worked out from the DNA. For this sample the table gives under 200,000 clones, of which over 60% were detected only once. The ten top clones hold around 5.7% of the sample.

The cohort consisted of more than 650 healthy bone marrow donors. At the time of sampling, every cohort member was nominally healthy, though immune exposures that went unrecorded were likely present. The donor tested CMV seronegative, placing the donor among the 350 to 400 seronegative members of the cohort. Each donor provided a peripheral blood sample, and peripheral blood mononuclear cells were used for TCR beta sequencing. The Qiagen DNeasy Blood Extraction Kit was used to extract genomic DNA from the blood cell samples. Broad study findings and their caveats: A group of highly shared sequence variants was considered likely to be a technical artifact of the sequencing pipeline. At a false discovery rate of 0.05, a later analysis linked roughly 17,000 TCR beta sequences to specific HLA alleles. In a later analysis, TCR association rates were found to vary across HLA loci, with the most associated TCRs seen for DRB1 alleles and the fewest for HLA-C alleles. Compared with equally common non-associated chains, HLA-associated TCR beta chains in a later analysis were more clonally expanded and had lower generation probabilities. About 15 rarely observed V segments, including chromosome 9 orphons, were excluded from the earlier analysis of approximately 500 of the donors because counts were too low. Several of the top co-occurrence clusters appeared to be linked to parvovirus B19, influenza, CMV and Epstein-Barr virus, according to a later analysis. Immune exposure information for the cohort was limited to CMV serostatus. A further reported finding was that TCR beta sequences accurately predicted the HLA-A and HLA-B alleles for most subjects in the first cohort. Presence/absence analyses assumed roughly uniform sequencing depth across donors, an assumption that may not hold. In vitro tests confirmed that three of the cytomegalovirus-associated TCR beta chains recognize cytomegalovirus antigens. When HLA alleles, especially DR and DQ, strongly co-occurred, TCR associations were difficult to assign to individual alleles. A later genetic analysis associated a missense DCLRE1C variant with V-gene and J-gene trimming of TCR beta chains, and an independent cohort replicated the association. Broadly in line with IMGT annotations, most TCR beta V segments showed up in productive rearrangements about 87% or about 30% of the time in an earlier analysis of 450 to 600 of the donors. The classifier was reported to diagnose cytomegalovirus status with high specificity and sensitivity in both the original and validation cohorts. This cohort had only TCR beta chains sequenced, and the lack of alpha or paired-chain data limited which features could be detected. A later analysis found that most CMV-associated TCR beta chains appeared HLA-restricted, with HLA associations seemingly driven largely by CMV exposure. Because some donors lacked HLA typing at each locus, the association tests relied only on the typed subset. In a later genetic analysis, fewer N-insertions in productive TCRs were reported among donors in an Asian-associated ancestry cluster than the roughly 640-donor mean. Linkage disequilibrium might explain the correlated functional status among segregating V segments, but an unknown experimental factor could not be excluded. The study listed 170 or so TCR beta chains as associated with cytomegalovirus. According to the authors, the approach could potentially be generalized to other disease states and immunological phenotypes. Across donors, most TCR sequences were observed very rarely, whereas some public TCRs were present in many individuals.

Regarding this clone: Which antigen it targets is not known. The record has no base qualities; no much larger clone is one base away.

This clonotype was obtained from a middle-aged man in good health and CMV-seronegative. Material for sequencing was PBMCs.

At the DNA level, the sequence is TGTGCCAGCAGTGTCGACGGACAGAACTATGGCTACACCTTC. This encodes CASSVDGQNYGYTF. The chain employs TRBV6-5 and TRBJ1-2; TRBD1 might be the D gene, on 6 matching bases. Its CDR3 holds 14 amino acids, cysteine through phenylalanine. The CDR3 DNA has 42 bases and is translated from base 1. From a lookup of the germline V gene, CDR1 and CDR2 are MNHEY and SVGAGI. Cut back by 5 bases and 2 bases, the V and J ends lie 12 bases apart.